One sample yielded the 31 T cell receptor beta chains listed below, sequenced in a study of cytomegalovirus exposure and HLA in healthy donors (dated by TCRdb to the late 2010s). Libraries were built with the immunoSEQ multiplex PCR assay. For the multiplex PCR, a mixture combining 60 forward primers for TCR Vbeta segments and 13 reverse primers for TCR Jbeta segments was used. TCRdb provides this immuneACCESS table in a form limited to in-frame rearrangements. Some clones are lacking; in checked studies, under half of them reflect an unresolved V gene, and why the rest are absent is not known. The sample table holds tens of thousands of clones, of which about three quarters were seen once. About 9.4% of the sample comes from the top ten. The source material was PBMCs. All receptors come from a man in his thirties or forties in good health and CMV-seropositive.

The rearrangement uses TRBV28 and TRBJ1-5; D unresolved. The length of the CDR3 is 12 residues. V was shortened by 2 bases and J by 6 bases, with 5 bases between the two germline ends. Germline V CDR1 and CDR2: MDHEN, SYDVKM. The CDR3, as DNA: TGTGCCAGCAGTTTAGAGGGTCAGCCCCAGCATTTT. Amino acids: CASSLEGQPQHF. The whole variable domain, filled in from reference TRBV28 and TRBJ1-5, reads DVKVTQSSRYLVKRTGEKVFLECVQDMDHENMFWYRQDPGLGLRLIYFSYDVKMKEKGDIPEGYSVSREKKERFSLILESASTNQTSMYLCASSLEGQPQHFGDGTRLSIL.

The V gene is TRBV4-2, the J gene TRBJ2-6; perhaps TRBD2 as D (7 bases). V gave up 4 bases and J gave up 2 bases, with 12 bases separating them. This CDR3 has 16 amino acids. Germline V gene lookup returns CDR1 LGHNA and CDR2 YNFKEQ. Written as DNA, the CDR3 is TGTGCCAGCAGCCGCGAGGGGGGGGCTGGGGCCAACGTCCTGACTTTC. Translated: CASSREGGAGANVLTF.

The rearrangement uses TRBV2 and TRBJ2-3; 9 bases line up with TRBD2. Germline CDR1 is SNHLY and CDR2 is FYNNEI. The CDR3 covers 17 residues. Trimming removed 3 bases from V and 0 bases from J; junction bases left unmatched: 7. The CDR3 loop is CASSDPSSGDSTDTQYF. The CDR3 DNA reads TGTGCCAGCAGTGATCCCTCTAGCGGGGATAGCACAGATACGCAGTATTTT.

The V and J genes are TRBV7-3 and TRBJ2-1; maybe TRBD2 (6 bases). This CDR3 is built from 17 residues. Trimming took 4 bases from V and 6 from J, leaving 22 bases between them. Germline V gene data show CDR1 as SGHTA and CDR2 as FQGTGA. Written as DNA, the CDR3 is TGTGCCAGCAGCTCCTGGGTGCGGGGCAGGTCAATCAATGAGCAGTTCTTC. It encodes CASSSWVRGRSINEQFF.

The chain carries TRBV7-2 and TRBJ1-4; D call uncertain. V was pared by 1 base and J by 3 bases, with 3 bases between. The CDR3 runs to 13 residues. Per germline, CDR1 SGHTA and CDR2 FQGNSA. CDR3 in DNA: TGTGCCAGCAGCTTAGGGCCTAATGAAAAACTGTTTTTT. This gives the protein CASSLGPNEKLFF.

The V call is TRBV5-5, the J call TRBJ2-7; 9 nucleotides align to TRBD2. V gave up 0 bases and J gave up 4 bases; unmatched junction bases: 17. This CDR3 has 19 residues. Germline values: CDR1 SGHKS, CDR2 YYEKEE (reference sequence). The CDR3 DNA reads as TGTGCCAGCAGCTTGGCGTCGGTAGCGGGGGTCATACAAAAGTACGAGCAGTACTTC. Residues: CASSLASVAGVIQKYEQYF.

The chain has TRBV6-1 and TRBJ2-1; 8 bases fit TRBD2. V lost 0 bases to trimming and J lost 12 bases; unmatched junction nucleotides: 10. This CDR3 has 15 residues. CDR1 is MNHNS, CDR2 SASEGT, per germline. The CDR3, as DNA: TGTGCCAGCAGTGAAGCGGCCGGGACTAGGATGGTGCAGTTCTTC. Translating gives CASSEAAGTRMVQFF.

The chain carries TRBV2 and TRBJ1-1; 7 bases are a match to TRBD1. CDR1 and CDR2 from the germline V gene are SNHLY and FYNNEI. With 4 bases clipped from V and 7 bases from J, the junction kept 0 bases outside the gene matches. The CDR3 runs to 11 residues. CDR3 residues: CASSGTGEAFF. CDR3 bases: TGTGCCAGCAGTGGGACAGGTGAAGCTTTCTTT.

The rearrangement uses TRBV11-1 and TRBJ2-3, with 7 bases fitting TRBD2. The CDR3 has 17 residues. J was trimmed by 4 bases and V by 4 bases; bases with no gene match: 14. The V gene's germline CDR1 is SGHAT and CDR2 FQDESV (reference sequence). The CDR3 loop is CASSSRPELAGADTQYF. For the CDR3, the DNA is TGTGCCAGCAGCTCCCGACCCGAATTAGCGGGCGCAGATACGCAGTATTTT.

CDR3 loop: CASSSPSEGENTGELFF. The CDR3 nucleotides are TGTGCCAGCAGCTCCCCCTCGGAAGGGGAGAACACCGGGGAGCTGTTTTTT. The rearrangement uses TRBV13 and TRBJ2-2, with a possible D match to TRBD1 (5 bases). CDR3 length equals 17 residues. The germline V gene encodes CDR1 PRHDT and CDR2 FYEKMQ (reference sequence). Trimming removed 4 bases at V and 1 base at J, with 16 bases between.

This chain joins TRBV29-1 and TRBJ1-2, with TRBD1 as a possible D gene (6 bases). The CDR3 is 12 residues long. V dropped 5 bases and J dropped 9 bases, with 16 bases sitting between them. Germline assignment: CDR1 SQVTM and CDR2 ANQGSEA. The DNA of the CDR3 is TGCAGCGTTCAGTTCGGACAGACTAGCTACACCTTC. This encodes CSVQFGQTSYTF.

The CDR3: CASSSRDIRTDTQYF. The CDR3 region has the DNA TGTGCCAGCAGTTCCCGGGACATCCGCACAGATACGCAGTATTTT. V and J are TRBV6-1 and TRBJ2-3; TRBD1 might be the D (6 bases). Germline V CDR1 and CDR2: MNHNS, SASEGT. Trimming took off 5 bases at V and 1 base at J, with 13 bases between the two ends. This CDR3 spans 15 amino acids.

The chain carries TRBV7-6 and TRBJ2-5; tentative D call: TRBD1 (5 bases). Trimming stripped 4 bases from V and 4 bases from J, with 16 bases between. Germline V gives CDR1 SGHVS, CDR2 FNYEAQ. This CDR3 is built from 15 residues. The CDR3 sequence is CASSSRITGPETQYF. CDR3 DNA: TGTGCCAGCAGCTCCCGAATAACAGGTCCAGAGACCCAGTACTTC.

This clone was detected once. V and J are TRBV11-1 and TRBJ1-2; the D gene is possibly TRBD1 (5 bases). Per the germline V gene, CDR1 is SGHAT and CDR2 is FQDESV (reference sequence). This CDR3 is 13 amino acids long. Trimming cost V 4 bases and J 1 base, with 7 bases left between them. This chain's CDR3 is CASSSQGNYGYTF. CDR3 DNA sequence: TGTGCCAGCAGCTCGCAGGGTAACTATGGCTACACCTTC. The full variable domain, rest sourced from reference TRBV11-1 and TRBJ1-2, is EAEVAQSPRYKITEKSQAVAFWCDPISGHATLYWYRQILGQGPELLVQFQDESVVDDSQLPKDRFSAERLKGVDSTLKIQPAELGDSAMYLCASSSQGNYGYTFGSGTRLTVV.

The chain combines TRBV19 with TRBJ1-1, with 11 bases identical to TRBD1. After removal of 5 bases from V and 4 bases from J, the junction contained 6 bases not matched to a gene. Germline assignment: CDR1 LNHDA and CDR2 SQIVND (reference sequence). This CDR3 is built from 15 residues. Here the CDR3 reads CASSPSGTGGTEAFF. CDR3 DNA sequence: TGTGCCAGTAGTCCTTCAGGGACAGGGGGCACTGAAGCTTTCTTT.

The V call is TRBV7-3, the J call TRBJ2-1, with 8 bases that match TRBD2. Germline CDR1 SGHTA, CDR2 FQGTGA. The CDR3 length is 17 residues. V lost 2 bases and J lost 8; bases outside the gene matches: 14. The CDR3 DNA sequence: TGTGCCAGCAGCTTAGGGCAGCGGGGGCCCCGCCGGGATGAGCAGTTCTTC. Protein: CASSLGQRGPRRDEQFF.

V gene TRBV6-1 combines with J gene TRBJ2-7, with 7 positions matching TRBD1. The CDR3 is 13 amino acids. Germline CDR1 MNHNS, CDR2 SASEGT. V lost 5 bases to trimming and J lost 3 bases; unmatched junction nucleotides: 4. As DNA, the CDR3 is TGTGCCAGCAGTTCCGGGACAGACTACGAGCAGTACTTC. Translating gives CASSSGTDYEQYF.

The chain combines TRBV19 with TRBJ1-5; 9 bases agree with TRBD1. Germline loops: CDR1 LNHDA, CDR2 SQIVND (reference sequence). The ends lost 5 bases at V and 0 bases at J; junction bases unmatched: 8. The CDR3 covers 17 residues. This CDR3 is CASSSGQGRNSNQPQHF. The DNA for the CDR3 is TGTGCCAGTAGTTCCGGACAGGGGAGGAATAGCAATCAGCCCCAGCATTTT.

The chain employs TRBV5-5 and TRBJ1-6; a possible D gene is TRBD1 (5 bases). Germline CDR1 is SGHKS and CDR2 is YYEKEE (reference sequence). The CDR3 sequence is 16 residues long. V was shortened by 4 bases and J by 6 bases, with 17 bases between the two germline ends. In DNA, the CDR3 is TGTGCCAGCAGCAGGACCCAGGGTTCCATTAATTCACCCCTCCACTTT. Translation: CASSRTQGSINSPLHF. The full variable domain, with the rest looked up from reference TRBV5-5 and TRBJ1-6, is DAGVTQSPTHLIKTRGQQVTLRCSPISGHKSVSWYQQVLGQGPQFIFQYYEKEERGRGNFPDRFSARQFPNYSSELNVNALLLGDSALYLCASSRTQGSINSPLHFGNGTRLTVT.

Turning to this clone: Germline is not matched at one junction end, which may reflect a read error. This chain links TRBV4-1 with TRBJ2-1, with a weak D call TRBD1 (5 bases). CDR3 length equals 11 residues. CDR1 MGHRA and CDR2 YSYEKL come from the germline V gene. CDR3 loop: CASSQDQGRLF. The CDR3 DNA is TGCGCCAGCAGCCAAGACCAGGGAAGGCTCTTC.

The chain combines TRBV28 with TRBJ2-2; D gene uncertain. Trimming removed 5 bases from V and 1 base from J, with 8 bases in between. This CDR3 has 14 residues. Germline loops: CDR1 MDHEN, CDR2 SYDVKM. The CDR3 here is CASSPQKNTGELFF. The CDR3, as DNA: TGTGCCAGCAGTCCCCAGAAGAACACCGGGGAGCTGTTTTTT.

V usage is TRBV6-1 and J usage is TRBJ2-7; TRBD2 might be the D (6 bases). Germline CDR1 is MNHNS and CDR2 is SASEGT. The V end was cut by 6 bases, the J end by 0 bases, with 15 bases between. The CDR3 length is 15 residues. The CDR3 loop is CASREAGRSSYEQYF. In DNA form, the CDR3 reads TGTGCCAGCAGGGAGGCGGGGCGTTCCTCCTACGAGCAGTACTTC.

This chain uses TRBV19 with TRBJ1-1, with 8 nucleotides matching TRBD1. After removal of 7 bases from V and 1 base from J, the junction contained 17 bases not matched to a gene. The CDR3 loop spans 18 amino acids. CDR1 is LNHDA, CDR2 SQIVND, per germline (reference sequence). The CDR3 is CASTKSPIQGAGNTEAFF. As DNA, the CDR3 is TGTGCCAGTACCAAATCTCCTATTCAGGGGGCCGGGAACACTGAAGCTTTCTTT.

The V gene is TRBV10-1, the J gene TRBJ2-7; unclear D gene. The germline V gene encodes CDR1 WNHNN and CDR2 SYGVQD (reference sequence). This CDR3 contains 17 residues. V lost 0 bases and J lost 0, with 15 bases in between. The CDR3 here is CASSESSSRSYSYEQYF. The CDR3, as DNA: TGCGCCAGCAGTGAGTCGAGCTCACGATCCTACTCCTACGAGCAGTACTTC.

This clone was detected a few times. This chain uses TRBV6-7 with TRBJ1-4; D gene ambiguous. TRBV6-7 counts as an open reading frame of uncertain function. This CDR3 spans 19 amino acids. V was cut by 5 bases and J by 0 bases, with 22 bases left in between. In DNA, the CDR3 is TGTGCCAGCAGTCCATACTCATCCGGGAGAGTTGCAACTAATGAAAAACTGTTTTTT. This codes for CASSPYSSGRVATNEKLFF.

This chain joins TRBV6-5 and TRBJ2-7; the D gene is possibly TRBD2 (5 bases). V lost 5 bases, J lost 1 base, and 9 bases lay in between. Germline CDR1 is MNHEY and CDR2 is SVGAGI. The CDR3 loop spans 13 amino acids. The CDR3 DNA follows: TGTGCCAGCAGTCCCGAGGGTTCCTACGAGCAGTACTTC. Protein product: CASSPEGSYEQYF.

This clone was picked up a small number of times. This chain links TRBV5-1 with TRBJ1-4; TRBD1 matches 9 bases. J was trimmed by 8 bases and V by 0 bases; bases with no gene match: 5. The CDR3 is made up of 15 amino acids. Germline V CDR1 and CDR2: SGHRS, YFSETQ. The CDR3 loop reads CASSLGDRDREKLFF. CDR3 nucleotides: TGCGCCAGCAGCTTGGGGGACAGGGATCGAGAAAAACTGTTTTTT.

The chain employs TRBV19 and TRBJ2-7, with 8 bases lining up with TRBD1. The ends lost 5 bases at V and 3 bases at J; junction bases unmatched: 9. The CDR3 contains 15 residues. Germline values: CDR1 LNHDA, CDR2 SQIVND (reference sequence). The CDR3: CASSRSAGGLYEQYF. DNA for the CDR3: TGTGCCAGTAGTCGTTCAGCAGGGGGCCTCTACGAGCAGTACTTC.

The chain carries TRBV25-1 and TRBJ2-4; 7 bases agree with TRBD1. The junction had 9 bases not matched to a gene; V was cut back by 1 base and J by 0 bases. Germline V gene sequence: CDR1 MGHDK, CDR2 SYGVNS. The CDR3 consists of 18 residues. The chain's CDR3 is CASSEFGVDRLAKNIQYF. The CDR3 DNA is TGTGCCAGCAGTGAATTTGGGGTGGACAGGCTAGCCAAAAACATTCAGTACTTC.

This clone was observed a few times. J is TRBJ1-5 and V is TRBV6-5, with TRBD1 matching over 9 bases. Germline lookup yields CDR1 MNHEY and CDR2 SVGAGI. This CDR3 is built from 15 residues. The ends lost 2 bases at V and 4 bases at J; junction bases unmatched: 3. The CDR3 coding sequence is TGTGCCAGCAGTTACGACAGGGGGGGTAATCAGCCCCAGCATTTT. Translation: CASSYDRGGNQPQHF.

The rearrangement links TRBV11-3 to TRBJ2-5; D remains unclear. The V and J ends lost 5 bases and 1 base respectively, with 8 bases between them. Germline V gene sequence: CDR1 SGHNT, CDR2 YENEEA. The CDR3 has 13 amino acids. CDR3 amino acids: CASSHSLQETQYF. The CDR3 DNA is TGTGCCAGCAGCCACAGCCTCCAAGAGACCCAGTACTTC.